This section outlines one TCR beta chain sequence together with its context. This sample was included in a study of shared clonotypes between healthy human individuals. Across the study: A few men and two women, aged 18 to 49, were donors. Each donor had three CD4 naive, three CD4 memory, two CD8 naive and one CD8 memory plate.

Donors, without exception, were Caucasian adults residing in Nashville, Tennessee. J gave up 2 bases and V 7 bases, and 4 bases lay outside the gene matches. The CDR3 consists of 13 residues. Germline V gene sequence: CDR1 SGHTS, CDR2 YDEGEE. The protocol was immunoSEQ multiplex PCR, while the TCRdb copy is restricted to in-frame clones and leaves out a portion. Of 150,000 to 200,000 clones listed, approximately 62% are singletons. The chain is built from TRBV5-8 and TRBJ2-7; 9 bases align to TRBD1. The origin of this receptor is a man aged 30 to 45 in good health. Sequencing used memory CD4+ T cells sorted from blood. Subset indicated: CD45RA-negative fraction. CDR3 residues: CASQTGGPYEQYF. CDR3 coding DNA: TGTGCCAGCCAGACAGGGGGTCCCTACGAGCAGTACTTC.